These 18 T cell receptor beta chains were all obtained from the same sample, sequenced in a study of blood T cell repertoires in COVID-19. Here immunoSEQ multiplex PCR was the method, and the copy in TCRdb shows in-frame clones only, minus some. Of about 100,000 clones detected, roughly 87% appear once; the ten largest clones hold 2% to 2.5%. The sequenced sample was peripheral blood. Receptors were obtained from a man aged 50-59 years with active COVID-19.

The chain joins TRBV24-1 to TRBJ2-5, with TRBD2 matching over 10 bases. The CDR3 length is 15 residues. The germline V gene encodes CDR1 KGHDR and CDR2 SFDVKD. The V segment lost 3 bases and the J segment 5 bases; nucleotides outside the gene matches: 5. The CDR3 nucleotides read TGTGCCACCAGTGATCCTAGCGGGGGCCGGGAGACCCAGTACTTC. It yields the protein CATSDPSGGRETQYF.

This clone was observed once. Compared with germline, one end of the junction differs, possibly owing to a read error. The gene calls are TRBV5-4 and TRBJ2-1, with 9 bases matching TRBD2. The germline gives CDR1 SGHNT, CDR2 YYREEE (reference sequence). The CDR3 extends over 16 amino acids. As DNA, the CDR3 is TGTGTCAGCAGCTTGGATATAGGGACTAGCAACACTGAGCAGTTCTTC. Protein product: CVSSLDIGTSNTEQFF.

This clone occurred once. J is TRBJ2-5 and V is TRBV5-1; 7 bases agree with TRBD2. The germline V gene has CDR1 SGHRS and CDR2 YFSETQ. CDR3 length equals 14 residues. Trimming took 6 bases from V and 3 from J; bases not matched to a gene: 8. The CDR3 region is CASTRAGNKETQYF. The CDR3 nucleotides are TGCGCCAGCACCCGAGCGGGGAACAAAGAGACCCAGTACTTC.

J is TRBJ1-1 and V is TRBV29-1; D gene uncertain. CDR3 length equals 13 residues. The V gene lost 0 bases and the J gene lost 3 bases, with 8 bases spanning the gap. Germline V gene sequence: CDR1 SQVTM, CDR2 ANQGSEA. The CDR3 region has the DNA TGCAGCGTTGAAGATGGAGGTTACACTGAAGCTTTCTTT. Its translation is CSVEDGGYTEAFF.

This clone was detected a few times. J is TRBJ2-1 and V is TRBV2; D gene ambiguous. Germline V gives CDR1 SNHLY, CDR2 FYNNEI. Trimming removed 7 bases from V and 1 base from J, with 11 bases in between. The CDR3 extends over 14 amino acids. CDR3 amino acids: CASTPLASYNEQFF. As DNA, the CDR3 is TGTGCCAGCACCCCGTTGGCTTCCTACAATGAGCAGTTCTTC.

The V and J genes are TRBV30 and TRBJ2-5; TRBD2 matches at 7 bases. The V gene's germline CDR1 is GTSNPN and CDR2 SVGIG (reference sequence). The CDR3 extends over 14 amino acids. The ends lost 8 bases at V and 3 bases at J; junction bases unmatched: 12. The CDR3 DNA follows: TGTGCCCCTGACTTGGCGGGGGAAGAAGAGACCCAGTACTTC. Protein sequence: CAPDLAGEEETQYF. The full variable domain, rest sourced from reference TRBV30 and TRBJ2-5, is SQTIHQWPATLVQPVGSPLSLECTVEGTSNPNLYWYRQAAGRGLQLLFYSVGIGQISSEVPQNLSASRPQDRQFILSSKKLLLSDSGFYLCAPDLAGEEETQYFGPGTRLLVL.

This chain links TRBV5-4 with TRBJ2-1; 11 positions agree with TRBD2. The germline V gene has CDR1 SGHNT and CDR2 YYREEE (reference sequence). This CDR3 is built from 16 residues. V was pared by 4 bases and J by 6 bases, with 9 bases of the junction left unmatched. DNA for the CDR3: TGTGCCAGCAGCCCTGGCTCTAGCGGGGGGACCAATGAGCAGTTCTTC. It yields the protein CASSPGSSGGTNEQFF.

This clone was counted a single time. The chain has TRBV19 and TRBJ2-7; D uncertain. Germline CDR1 reads LNHDA; CDR2 reads SQIVND (reference sequence). The V end lost 4 bases, the J end lost 2 bases, and 15 bases lay between the germline ends. CDR3 size: 15 residues. The CDR3 DNA sequence: TGTGCCAGTAGTACCGATTCCGGGTGGGCCTACGAGCAGTACTTC. Amino acid sequence: CASSTDSGWAYEQYF.

This clone occurred a few times. The rearrangement joins TRBV30 to TRBJ2-5; TRBD2 matches at 7 bases. Germline V gives CDR1 GTSNPN, CDR2 SVGIG (reference sequence). After removal of 2 bases from V and 3 bases from J, the junction contained 9 bases not matched to a gene. The CDR3 extends over 15 amino acids. DNA for the CDR3: TGTGCCTGGAGTTTCCCCGGCGGGGGAAAAGAGACCCAGTACTTC. It yields the protein CAWSFPGGGKETQYF.

This clone was seen just once. The chain couples TRBV10-3 to TRBJ2-1; D not resolved. The germline gives CDR1 ENHRY, CDR2 SYGVKD. V lost 3 bases, J lost 0 bases, and 12 bases lay in between. This CDR3 contains 16 residues. The DNA of the CDR3 is TGTGCCATCAGTGACCCCTCGCGGAGCTCCTACAATGAGCAGTTCTTC. Translation gives CAISDPSRSSYNEQFF.

In DNA form, the CDR3 reads TGTGCCACCAAATGGGGACTAGCGGGGGGCAACAATGAGCAGTTCTTC. As protein: CATKWGLAGGNNEQFF. J is TRBJ2-1 and V is TRBV7-9; 15 bases fit TRBD2. V shed 10 bases and J 5 bases; nucleotides not matched to a gene: 9. Germline values: CDR1 SEHNR, CDR2 FQNEAQ (reference sequence). The CDR3 runs to 16 residues.

The chain links TRBV5-1 to TRBJ2-2; 11 bases are a match to TRBD2. Germline V lookup: CDR1 SGHRS, CDR2 YFSETQ. V shed 4 bases, J shed 6 bases, and the junction held 2 bases outside the gene matches. The CDR3 is made up of 14 amino acids. The chain's CDR3 is CASSTSGGAGELFF. The CDR3 DNA sequence: TGCGCCAGCAGCACTAGCGGGGGAGCCGGGGAGCTGTTTTTT.

The chain joins TRBV4-3 to TRBJ1-1, with D uncertain. Trimming pared 0 bases from V and 4 bases from J, leaving 18 bases between. This CDR3 spans 17 amino acids. CDR1 is LGHNA and CDR2 is YSLEER in the germline V gene. This CDR3 reads CASSQDEAGLKGTEAFF. The DNA of the CDR3 is TGCGCCAGCAGCCAAGATGAGGCGGGCCTGAAGGGCACTGAAGCTTTCTTT.

This rearrangement joins TRBV14 to TRBJ2-7; 9 bases are shared with TRBD1. The germline V gene encodes CDR1 SGHDN and CDR2 FVKESK. The CDR3 contains 16 residues. The trim removed 4 bases at V and 4 bases at J, leaving 11 bases unmatched. The CDR3 loop is CASSPAGTGLIYEQYF. Written as DNA, the CDR3 is TGTGCCAGCAGCCCGGCCGGGACAGGGTTGATTTACGAGCAGTACTTC.

This chain uses TRBV9 with TRBJ2-2; D uncertain. This CDR3 is 12 amino acids long. In germline, CDR1 is SGDLS, CDR2 YYNGEE. The V end lost 6 bases, the J end lost 7 bases, and 10 bases lay between the germline ends. CDR3 region: CASNLPGGELFF. DNA for the CDR3: TGTGCCAGCAACCTCCCGGGCGGGGAGCTGTTTTTT.

The chain couples TRBV3-1 (or the pseudogene TRBV3-2) to TRBJ2-7; TRBD2 might be the D (5 bases). Trimming shortened V by 4 bases and J by 6 bases, and 10 bases separated the two germline ends. Germline V CDR1 and CDR2: LGHDT, YNNKEL (reference sequence). The CDR3 consists of 12 residues. The CDR3 sequence is CASSPGLGEQYF. Written as DNA, the CDR3 is TGTGCCAGCAGCCCGGGATTGGGCGAGCAGTACTTC.

The chain recombines TRBV5-5 with TRBJ1-5; TRBD1 agrees at 11 bases. Germline V gene sequence: CDR1 SGHKS, CDR2 YYEKEE (reference sequence). J lost 0 bases, V lost 4 bases, and 12 bases had no gene match. The CDR3 is made up of 19 amino acids. The CDR3 sequence: CASSDRDRGRKNSNQPQHF. The CDR3 DNA follows: TGTGCCAGCAGCGATCGGGACAGGGGGAGGAAGAATAGCAATCAGCCCCAGCATTTT.

The V gene is TRBV3-1 (or the pseudogene TRBV3-2), the J gene TRBJ1-2; the D is unclear. Germline CDR1 LGHDT, CDR2 YNNKEL (reference sequence). V shed 2 bases and J shed 5 bases, with 9 bases lying between them. The CDR3 is 13 residues long. The chain's CDR3 is CASSQYVQYGYTF. The CDR3 DNA sequence: TGTGCCAGCAGCCAATATGTTCAGTATGGCTACACCTTC.